The source of this T cell receptor beta chain is a study of regulatory T cells in long-lasting Graves disease. On the study more broadly: The study counted Graves' disease as persistent given over 5 years of antithyroid drugs and positive TSH receptor antibodies. Study observations and caveats: Persistent disease preferred TRBV28, TRBJ1-2 and TRBJ2-5; new disease, TRBV20-1 and TRBJ2-1.

Trimming left V 5 bases short and J 6 bases short, with 13 bases between. Germline CDR1 is KGHDR and CDR2 is SFDVKD. This CDR3 spans 14 amino acids. Relying on iRepertoire HTBI primers and Arm-PCR of CDR3 regions, the team built TCR beta libraries. TCRdb fed the multiplex PCR reads into MiXCR, producing one record per CDR3 protein. The table records hundreds of thousands of distinct CDR3 sequences, 20% to 25% of them present only once. Stated time point: persistent/refractory GD, antithyroid drugs over 5 years with positive TRAb. PBMC RNA was the source of the TCR library. Patients hailed from an endocrinology department in Xi'an, China. This clonotype has just a few counts. Its target is not known.

Sequences were derived from peripheral blood mononuclear cells (PBMCs), sampled when the disease was refractory, from a patient treated with antithyroid drugs. The chain couples TRBV24-1 to TRBJ1-5, with D possibly being TRBD1 (5 bases). This sequence originates from a female donor with Graves disease. This CDR3 is CATSARGPSQPQHF. CDR3 nucleotides: TGTGCCACCAGTGCCCGGGGCCCCTCTCAGCCCCAGCATTTT.